This T cell receptor beta chain derives from a study of vaccination effects on CD4 cells after COVID-19. V shed 5 bases and J 0 bases; nucleotides not matched to a gene: 9. The CDR3 is 18 amino acids. From germline, CDR1 is SGHTA and CDR2 FQGTGA. Study results and limitations: Clones that were induced by infection or by vaccine showed marked contraction late after vaccination.

Method: immunoSEQ multiplex PCR; TCRdb's copy keeps in-frame clones and lacks some. The sample has about 73,000 clones, about 70% seen once. On this clone itself: Its antigen is currently unknown.

ViraFEST used viral peptide pools to expand antigen-specific CD4+ T cells before sequencing. Researchers isolated CD4+ T cells once approximately ten days of culture had elapsed. None of the vaccinated had previously contracted SARS-CoV-2, and their nucleocapsid antibodies tested negative. On day 3 and again on day 7, half the medium was replaced with IL-2 medium. The chain carries TRBV7-3 and TRBJ2-2; 10 nucleotides line up with TRBD2. Here the sequenced sample was CD4+ T cells from PBMCs cultured with HCoV-NL63 spike peptides, taken before COVID-19 vaccination. The clonotype comes from a human donor who received a COVID-19 vaccine. The CDR3 nucleotides are TGTGCCAGCAGCCCCCGACTAGCGGGCTACACGAACACCGGGGAGCTGTTTTTT. Protein product: CASSPRLAGYTNTGELFF. The full variable domain, completed using reference TRBV7-3 and TRBJ2-2, is GAGVSQTPSNKVTEKGKYVELRCDPISGHTALYWYRQSLGQGPEFLIYFQGTGAADDSGLPNDRFFAVRPEGSVSTLKIQRTERGDSAVYLCASSPRLAGYTNTGELFFGEGSRLTVL.